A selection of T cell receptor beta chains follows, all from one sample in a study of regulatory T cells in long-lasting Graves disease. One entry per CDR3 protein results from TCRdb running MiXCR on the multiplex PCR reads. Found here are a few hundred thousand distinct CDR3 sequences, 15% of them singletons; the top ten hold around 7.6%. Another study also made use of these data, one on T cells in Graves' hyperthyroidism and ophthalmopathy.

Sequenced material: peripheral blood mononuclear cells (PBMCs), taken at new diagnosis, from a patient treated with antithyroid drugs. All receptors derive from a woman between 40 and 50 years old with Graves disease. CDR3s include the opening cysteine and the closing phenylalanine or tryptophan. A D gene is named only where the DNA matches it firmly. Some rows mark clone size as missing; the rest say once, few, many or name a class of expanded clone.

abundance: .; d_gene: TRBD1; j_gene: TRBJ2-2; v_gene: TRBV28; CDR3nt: TGTGCCAGCAATTCTCCTGGACAGGGAAAAGCCGGGGAGCTGTTTTTT; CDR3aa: CASNSPGQGKAGELFF
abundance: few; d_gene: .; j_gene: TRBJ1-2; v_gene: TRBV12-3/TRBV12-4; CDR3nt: TGTGCCAGCAGTTTATTGCGGCAAGGCTACACCTTC; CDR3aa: CASSLLRQGYTF
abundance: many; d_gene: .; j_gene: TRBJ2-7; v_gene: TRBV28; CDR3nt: TGTGCCAGCGCAATACAGGGTTCCTACGAGCAGTACTTC; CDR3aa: CASAIQGSYEQYF
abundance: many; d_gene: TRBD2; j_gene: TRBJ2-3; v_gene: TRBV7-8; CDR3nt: TGTGCCAGCAGCTTAGGTGGCGGGAGTTCCCTAGGCGCAGATACGCAGTATTTT; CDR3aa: CASSLGGGSSLGADTQYF
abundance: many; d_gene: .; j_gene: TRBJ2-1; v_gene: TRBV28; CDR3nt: TGTGCCAGCAGATTCGGCGGAAGCTCCTACAATGAGCAGTTCTTC; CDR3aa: CASRFGGSSYNEQFF
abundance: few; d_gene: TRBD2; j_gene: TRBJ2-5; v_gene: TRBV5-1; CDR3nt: TGCGCCAGCCAATGGACGGGGGGTGAAGAGACCCAGTACTTC; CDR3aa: CASQWTGGEETQYF
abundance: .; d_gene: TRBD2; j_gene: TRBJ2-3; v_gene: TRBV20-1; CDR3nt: TGCAGTGCTAGAGATCTCCATGGCGGGAGGGGCACAGATACGCAGTATTTT; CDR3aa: CSARDLHGGRGTDTQYF
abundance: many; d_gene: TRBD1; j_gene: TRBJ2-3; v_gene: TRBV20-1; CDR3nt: TGCAGTGCGGGACAGGGATACACAGATACGCAGTATTTT; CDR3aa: CSAGQGYTDTQYF
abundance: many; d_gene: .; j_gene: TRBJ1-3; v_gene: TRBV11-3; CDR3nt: TGTGCCAGCAGCTCGAATAAGGGACCTGGAAACACCATATATTTT; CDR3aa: CASSSNKGPGNTIYF
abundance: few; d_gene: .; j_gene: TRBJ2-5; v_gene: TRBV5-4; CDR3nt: TGTGCCAGCAGCTTCGAGTACCAAGAGACCCAGTACTTC; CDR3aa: CASSFEYQETQYF
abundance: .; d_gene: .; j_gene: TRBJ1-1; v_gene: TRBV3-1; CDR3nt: TGTGCCAGCAGCCAAGCAGGGCTGAACACTGAAGCTTTCTTT; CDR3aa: CASSQAGLNTEAFF
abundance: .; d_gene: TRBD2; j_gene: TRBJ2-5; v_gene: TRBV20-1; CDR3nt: TGCAGTGCCGCCTTACTAGCGATTAAAGAGACCCAGTACTTC; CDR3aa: CSAALLAIKETQYF
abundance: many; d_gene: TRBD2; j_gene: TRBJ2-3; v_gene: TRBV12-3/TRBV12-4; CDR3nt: TGTGCCAGCAGACCTACCCTGGGACTAGCGGTTGACCACGGTAGCACAGATACGCAGTATTTT; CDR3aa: CASRPTLGLAVDHGSTDTQYF
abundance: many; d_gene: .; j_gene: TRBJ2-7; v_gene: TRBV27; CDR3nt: TGTGCCAGCAGCCTCAGACACCTCTACGAGCAGTACTTC; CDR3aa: CASSLRHLYEQYF
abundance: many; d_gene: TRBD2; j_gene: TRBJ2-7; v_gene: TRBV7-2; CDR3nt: TGTGCCAGCAGCCTGGGGGGACTAGCGTCCTACGAGCAGTACTTC; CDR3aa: CASSLGGLASYEQYF
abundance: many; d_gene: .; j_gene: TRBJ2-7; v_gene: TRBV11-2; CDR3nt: TGTGCCAGCAGCTTAGTGCCGGACTCCTACGAGCAGTACTTC; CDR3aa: CASSLVPDSYEQYF
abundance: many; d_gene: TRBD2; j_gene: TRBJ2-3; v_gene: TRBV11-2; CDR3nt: TGTGCCAGCAGCTTAGCTCTAGCGGGACCCACAGATACGCAGTATTTT; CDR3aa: CASSLALAGPTDTQYF
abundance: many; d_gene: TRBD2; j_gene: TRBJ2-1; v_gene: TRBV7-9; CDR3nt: TGTGCCAGCAGCTTTGGACTAGCGGGAACTGAGCAGTTCTTC; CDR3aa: CASSFGLAGTEQFF
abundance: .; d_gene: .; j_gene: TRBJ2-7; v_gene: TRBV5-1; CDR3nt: TGCGCCAGCAGCTCGTATTCAGCCTACGAGCAGTACTTC; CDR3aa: CASSSYSAYEQYF
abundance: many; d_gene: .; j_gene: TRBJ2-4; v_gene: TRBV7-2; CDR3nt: TGTGCCAGCAGCCTTGGGGGGGGCCTAGCCAAAAACATTCAGTACTTC; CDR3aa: CASSLGGGLAKNIQYF
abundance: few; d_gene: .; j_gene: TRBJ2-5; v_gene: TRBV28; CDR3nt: TGTGCCAGCAGTTTTTCTTCGGCAGGGGAGACCCAGTACTTC; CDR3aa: CASSFSSAGETQYF
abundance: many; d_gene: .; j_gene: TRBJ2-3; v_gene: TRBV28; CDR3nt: TGTGCCAGCAGTTTATTGGGGGAGACCACAGATACGCAGTATTTT; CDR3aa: CASSLLGETTDTQYF
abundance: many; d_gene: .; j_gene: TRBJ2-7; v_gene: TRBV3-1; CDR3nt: TGTGCCAGCAGCCAAGATCCCCGCTACGAGCAGTACTTC; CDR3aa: CASSQDPRYEQYF
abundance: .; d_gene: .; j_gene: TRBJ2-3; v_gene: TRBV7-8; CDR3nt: TGTGCCAGCAGCTTAGGGATTCCCGTGACCACAGATACGCAGTATTTT; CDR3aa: CASSLGIPVTTDTQYF
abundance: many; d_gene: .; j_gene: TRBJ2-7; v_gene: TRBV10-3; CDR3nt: TGTGCCATCAGTCAACTACTAGGCTCCGAGCAGTACTTC; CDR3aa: CAISQLLGSEQYF
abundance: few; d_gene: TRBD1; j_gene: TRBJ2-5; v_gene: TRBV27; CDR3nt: TGTGCCAGCAGTCCTAGGGACAGGGGGATGGAGACCCAGTACTTC; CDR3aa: CASSPRDRGMETQYF
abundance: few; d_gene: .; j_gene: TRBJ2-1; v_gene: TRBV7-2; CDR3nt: TGTGCCAGCAGCTTAGTCGTTGCCGACAATGAGCAGTTCTTC; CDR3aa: CASSLVVADNEQFF
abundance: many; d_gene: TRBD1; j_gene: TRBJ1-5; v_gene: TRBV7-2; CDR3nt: TGTGCCAGCAGCTTAAAGACAGGGATCAATCAGCCCCAGCATTTT; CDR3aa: CASSLKTGINQPQHF
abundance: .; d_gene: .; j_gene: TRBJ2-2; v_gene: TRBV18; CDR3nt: TGTGCCAGCTCACTCGATACCATAAACACCGGGGAGCTGTTTTTT; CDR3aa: CASSLDTINTGELFF
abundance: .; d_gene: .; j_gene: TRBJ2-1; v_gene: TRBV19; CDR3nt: TGTGCCAGTAGTATCCTCTTTCTAGCGGACAGTTACAATGAGCAGTTCTTC; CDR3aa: CASSILFLADSYNEQFF
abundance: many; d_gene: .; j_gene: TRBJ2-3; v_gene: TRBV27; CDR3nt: TGTGCCAGCCCCCGAGGGGGGGCTGGCACAGATACGCAGTATTTT; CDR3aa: CASPRGGAGTDTQYF
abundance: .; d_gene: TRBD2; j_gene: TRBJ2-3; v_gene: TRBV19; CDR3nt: TGTGCCAGTAGTACAAACCCTCCGGGACTAGCGGAAGATACGCAGTATTTT; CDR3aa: CASSTNPPGLAEDTQYF
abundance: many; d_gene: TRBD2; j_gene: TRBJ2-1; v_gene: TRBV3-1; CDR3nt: TGTGCCAGCAGCCAAGATTGGCTAGCGGGAGGGACCAATGAGCAGTTCTTC; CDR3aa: CASSQDWLAGGTNEQFF
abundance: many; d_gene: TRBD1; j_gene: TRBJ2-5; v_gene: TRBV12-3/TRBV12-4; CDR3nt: TGTGCCAGCAGTCAGCCGGGACAGGGAGAGACCCAGTACTTC; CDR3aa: CASSQPGQGETQYF
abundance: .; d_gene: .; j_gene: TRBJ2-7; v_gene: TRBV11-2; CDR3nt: TGTGCCAGCAGCCCCAAAAATCGGGTCGAACGGTACGAGCAGTACTTC; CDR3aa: CASSPKNRVERYEQYF
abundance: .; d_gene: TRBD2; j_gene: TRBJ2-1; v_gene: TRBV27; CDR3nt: TGTGCCAGCAGCCCTACTGGTAGCGGGAGGGTCTATGAGCAGTTCTTC; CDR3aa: CASSPTGSGRVYEQFF
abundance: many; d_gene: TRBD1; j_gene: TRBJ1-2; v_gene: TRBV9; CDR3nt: TGTGCCAGCAGGGACAGGGGAGTCTATGGCTACACCTTC; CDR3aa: CASRDRGVYGYTF
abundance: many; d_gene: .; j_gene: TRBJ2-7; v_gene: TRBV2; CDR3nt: TGTGCCAGCAGTGGGATGCCCGGCTCCTACGAGCAGTACTTC; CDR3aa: CASSGMPGSYEQYF
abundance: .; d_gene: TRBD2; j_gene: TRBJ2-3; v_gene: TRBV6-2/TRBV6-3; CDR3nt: TGTGCCAGCAGTTACTCTAGCGGGTCCCTCTCAGATACGCAGTATTTT; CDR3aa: CASSYSSGSLSDTQYF
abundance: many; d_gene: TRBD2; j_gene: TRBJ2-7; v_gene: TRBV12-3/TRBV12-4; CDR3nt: TGTGCCAGCAGCGCGGGGGACCAGGCCTACGAGCAGTACTTC; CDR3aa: CASSAGDQAYEQYF
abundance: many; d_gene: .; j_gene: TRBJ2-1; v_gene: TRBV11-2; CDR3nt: TGTGCCAGCAGCAGCTTGGGACTCATACCTTCTGAGCAGTTCTTC; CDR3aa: CASSSLGLIPSEQFF
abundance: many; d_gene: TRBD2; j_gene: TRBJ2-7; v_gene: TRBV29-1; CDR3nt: TGCAGCGTTGAAAGCTCTCCGGGGACTAGCGGGAGTGGCGAGCAGTACTTC; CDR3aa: CSVESSPGTSGSGEQYF
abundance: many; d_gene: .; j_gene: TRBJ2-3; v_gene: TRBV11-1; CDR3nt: TGTGCCAGCCTGAGCACAGATACGCAGTATTTT; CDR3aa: CASLSTDTQYF
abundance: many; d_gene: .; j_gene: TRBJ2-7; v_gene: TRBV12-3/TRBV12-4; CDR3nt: TGTGCCAGCAGTCCCCCATATGGGGCCGTAGGGGAGCAGTACTTC; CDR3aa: CASSPPYGAVGEQYF
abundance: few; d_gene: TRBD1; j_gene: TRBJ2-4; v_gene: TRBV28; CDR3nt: TGTGCCAGCAACAGGGGGCACCAAAACATTCAGTACTTC; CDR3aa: CASNRGHQNIQYF
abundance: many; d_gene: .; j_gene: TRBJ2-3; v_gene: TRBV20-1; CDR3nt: TGCAGTGCTAGAGTGGCGGAAACTAGCACAGATACGCAGTATTTT; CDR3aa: CSARVAETSTDTQYF
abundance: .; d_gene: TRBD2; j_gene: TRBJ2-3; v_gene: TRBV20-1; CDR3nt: TGCAGTGCTCCCGGGACTAGCCCAGATACGCAGTATTTT; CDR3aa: CSAPGTSPDTQYF
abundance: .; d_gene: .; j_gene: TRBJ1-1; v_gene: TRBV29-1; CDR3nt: TGCAGCGTGTACGGGACCAACCCCACTGAAGCTTTCTTT; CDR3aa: CSVYGTNPTEAFF
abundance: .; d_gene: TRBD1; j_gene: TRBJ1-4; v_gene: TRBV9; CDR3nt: TGTGCCAGCAGCCCTAGGACAGGGTCGGACGAAAAACTGTTTTTT; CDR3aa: CASSPRTGSDEKLFF
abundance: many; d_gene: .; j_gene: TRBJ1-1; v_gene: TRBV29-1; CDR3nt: TGCAGCGTTGAGGCAGGGACAACGAACACTGAAGCTTTCTTT; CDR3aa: CSVEAGTTNTEAFF
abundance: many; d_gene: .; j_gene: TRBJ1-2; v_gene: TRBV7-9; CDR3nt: TGTGCCAGCAGCTTAGGCACTCTCTATGGCTACACCTTC; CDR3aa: CASSLGTLYGYTF
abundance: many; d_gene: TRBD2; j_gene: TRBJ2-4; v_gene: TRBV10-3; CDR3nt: TGTGCCATCACTAGCGGGAGGGCCCGGGACATTCAGTACTTC; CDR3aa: CAITSGRARDIQYF
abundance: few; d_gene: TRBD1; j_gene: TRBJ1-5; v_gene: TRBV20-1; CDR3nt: TGCAGTGCTATACGGACAGGGGGCGTCTTGGGCAATCAGCCCCAGCATTTT; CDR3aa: CSAIRTGGVLGNQPQHF
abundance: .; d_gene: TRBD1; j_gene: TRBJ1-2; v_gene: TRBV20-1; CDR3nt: TGCAGTGCTAGAGATCCCGGGACAGCGTATGGCTACACCTTC; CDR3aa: CSARDPGTAYGYTF